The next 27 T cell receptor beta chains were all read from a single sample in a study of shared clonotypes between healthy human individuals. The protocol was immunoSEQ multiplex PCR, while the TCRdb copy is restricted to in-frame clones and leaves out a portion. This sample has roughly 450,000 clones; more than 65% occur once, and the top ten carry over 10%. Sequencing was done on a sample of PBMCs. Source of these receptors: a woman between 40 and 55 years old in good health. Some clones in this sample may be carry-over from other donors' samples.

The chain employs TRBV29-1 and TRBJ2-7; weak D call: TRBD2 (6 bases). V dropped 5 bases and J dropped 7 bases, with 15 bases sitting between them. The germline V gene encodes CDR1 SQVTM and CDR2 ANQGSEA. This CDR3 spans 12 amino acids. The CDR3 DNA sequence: TGCAGCGTTTTAGGAGGGGATGGGGAGCAGTACTTC. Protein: CSVLGGDGEQYF.

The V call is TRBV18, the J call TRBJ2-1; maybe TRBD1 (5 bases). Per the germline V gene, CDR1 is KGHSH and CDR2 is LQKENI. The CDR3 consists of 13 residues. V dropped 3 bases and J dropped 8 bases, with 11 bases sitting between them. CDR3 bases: TGTGCCAGCTCACCTAGCAGGGTTGATGAGCAGTTCTTC. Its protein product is CASSPSRVDEQFF.

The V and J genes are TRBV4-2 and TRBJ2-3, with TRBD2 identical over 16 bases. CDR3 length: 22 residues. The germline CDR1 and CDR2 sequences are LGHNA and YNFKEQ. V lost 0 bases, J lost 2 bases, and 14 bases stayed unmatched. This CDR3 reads CASSQERLPGLAGGPSTDTQYF. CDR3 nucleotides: TGTGCCAGCAGCCAAGAGCGCCTCCCGGGACTAGCGGGAGGGCCCTCCACAGATACGCAGTATTTT.

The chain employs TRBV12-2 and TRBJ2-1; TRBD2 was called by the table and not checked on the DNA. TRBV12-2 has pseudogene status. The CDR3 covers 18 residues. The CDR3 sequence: CASRLGEGGRDSYNEQFF. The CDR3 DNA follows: TGTGCAAGTCGCTTAGGAGAAGGCGGGAGGGACTCCTACAATGAGCAGTTCTTC.

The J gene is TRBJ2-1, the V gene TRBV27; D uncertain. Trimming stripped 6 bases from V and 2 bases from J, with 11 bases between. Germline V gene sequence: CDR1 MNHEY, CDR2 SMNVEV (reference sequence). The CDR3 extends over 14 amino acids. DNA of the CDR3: TGTGCCAGCAGCAGGTGGATAGCCTACAATGAGCAGTTCTTC. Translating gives CASSRWIAYNEQFF.

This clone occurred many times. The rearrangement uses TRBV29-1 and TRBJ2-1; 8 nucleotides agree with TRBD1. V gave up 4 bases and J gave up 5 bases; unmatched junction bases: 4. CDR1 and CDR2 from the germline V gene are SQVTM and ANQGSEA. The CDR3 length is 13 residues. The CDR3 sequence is CSVGRGPNNEQFF. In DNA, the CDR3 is TGCAGCGTTGGCAGGGGGCCGAACAATGAGCAGTTCTTC.

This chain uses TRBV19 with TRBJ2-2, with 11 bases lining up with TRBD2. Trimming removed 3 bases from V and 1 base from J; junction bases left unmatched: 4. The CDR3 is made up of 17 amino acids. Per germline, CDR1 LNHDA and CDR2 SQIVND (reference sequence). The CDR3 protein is CASSIALAGGNTGELFF. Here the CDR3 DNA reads TGTGCCAGTAGTATTGCGCTAGCGGGAGGGAACACCGGGGAGCTGTTTTTT.

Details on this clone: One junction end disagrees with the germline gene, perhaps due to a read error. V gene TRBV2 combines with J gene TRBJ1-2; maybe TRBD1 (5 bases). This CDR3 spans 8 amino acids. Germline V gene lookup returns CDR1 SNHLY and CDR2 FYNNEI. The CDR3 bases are TGTGCCAGTAGGGACGAGGCCTTC. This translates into CASRDEAF.

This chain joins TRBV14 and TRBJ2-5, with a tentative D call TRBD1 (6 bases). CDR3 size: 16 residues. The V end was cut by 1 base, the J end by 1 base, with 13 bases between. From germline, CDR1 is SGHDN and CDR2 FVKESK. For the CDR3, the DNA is TGTGCCAGCAGCCAAGTTCCAGGGGTAACCCAAGAGACCCAGTACTTC. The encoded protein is CASSQVPGVTQETQYF.

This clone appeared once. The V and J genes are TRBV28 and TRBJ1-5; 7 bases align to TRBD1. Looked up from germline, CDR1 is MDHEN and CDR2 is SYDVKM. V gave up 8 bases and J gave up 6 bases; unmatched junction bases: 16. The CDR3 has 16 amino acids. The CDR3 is CASGGSRTGRVQPQHF. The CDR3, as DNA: TGTGCCAGCGGGGGTAGCCGGACAGGCCGAGTTCAGCCCCAGCATTTT.

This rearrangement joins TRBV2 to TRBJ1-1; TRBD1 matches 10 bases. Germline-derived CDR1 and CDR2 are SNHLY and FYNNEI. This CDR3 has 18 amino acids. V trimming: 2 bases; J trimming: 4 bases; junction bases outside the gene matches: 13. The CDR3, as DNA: TGTGCCAGCAGTGAAACGGGACAGGGGAGGGGCCTGGTCACTGAAGCTTTCTTT. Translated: CASSETGQGRGLVTEAFF. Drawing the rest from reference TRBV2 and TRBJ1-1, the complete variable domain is EPEVTQTPSHQVTQMGQEVILRCVPISNHLYFYWYRQILGQKVEFLVSFYNNEISEKSEIFDDQFSVERPDGSNFTLKIRSTKLEDSAMYFCASSETGQGRGLVTEAFFGQGTRLTVV.

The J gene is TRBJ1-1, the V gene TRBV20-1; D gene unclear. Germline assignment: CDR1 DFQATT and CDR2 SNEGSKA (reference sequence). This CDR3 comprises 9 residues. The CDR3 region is CGDNTEAFF. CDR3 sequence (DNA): TGCGGGGATAACACTGAAGCTTTCTTT.

CDR3 residues: CASSPKNTEAFF. The CDR3 DNA reads as TGTGCCAGCAGTCCGAAGAACACTGAAGCTTTCTTT. The gene calls are TRBV2 and TRBJ1-1, with D unclear. Germline lookup yields CDR1 SNHLY and CDR2 FYNNEI. The CDR3 covers 12 residues. V was trimmed by 5 bases and J by 1 base, leaving 5 bases between them.

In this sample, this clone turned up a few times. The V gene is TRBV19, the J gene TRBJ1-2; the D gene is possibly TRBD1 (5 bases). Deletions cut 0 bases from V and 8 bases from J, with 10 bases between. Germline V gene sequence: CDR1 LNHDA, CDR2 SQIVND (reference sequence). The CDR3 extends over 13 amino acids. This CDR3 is CASSIDEGAGYTF. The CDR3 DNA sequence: TGTGCCAGTAGTATAGATGAAGGGGCCGGCTACACCTTC.

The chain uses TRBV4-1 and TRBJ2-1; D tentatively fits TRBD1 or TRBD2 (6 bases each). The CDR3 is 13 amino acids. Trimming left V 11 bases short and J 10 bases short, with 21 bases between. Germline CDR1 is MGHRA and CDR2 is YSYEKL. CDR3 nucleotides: TGCGCCTCCCGCGGGGACACACAATGGGAGCAGTTCTTC. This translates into CASRGDTQWEQFF.

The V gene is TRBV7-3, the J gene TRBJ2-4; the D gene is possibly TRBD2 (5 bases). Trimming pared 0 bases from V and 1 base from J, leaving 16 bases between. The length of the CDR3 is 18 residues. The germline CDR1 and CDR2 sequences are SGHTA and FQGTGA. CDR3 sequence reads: CASSLTGDDWLAKNIQYF. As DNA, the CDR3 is TGTGCCAGCAGCTTAACGGGAGATGACTGGTTGGCCAAAAACATTCAGTACTTC.

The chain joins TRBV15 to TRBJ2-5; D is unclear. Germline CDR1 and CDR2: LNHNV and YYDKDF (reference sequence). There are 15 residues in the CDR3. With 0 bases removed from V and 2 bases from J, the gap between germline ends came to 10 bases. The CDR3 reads CATSRDNRFQETQYF. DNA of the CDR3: TGTGCCACCAGCAGAGATAATCGATTTCAAGAGACCCAGTACTTC.

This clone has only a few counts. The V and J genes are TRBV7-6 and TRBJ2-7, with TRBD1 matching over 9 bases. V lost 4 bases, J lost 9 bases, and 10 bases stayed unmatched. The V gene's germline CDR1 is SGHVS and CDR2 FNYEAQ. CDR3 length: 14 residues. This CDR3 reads CASSSTGGGNRQYF. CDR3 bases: TGTGCCAGCAGCTCAACAGGGGGCGGAAATCGGCAGTACTTC.

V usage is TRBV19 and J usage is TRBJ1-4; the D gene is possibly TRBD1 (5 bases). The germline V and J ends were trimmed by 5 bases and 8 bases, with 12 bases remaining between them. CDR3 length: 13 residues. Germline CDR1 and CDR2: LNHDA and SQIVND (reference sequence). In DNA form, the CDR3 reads TGTGCCAGTAGTTCCGTGGGGGGGGAAAAACTGTTTTTT. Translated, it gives CASSSVGGEKLFF.

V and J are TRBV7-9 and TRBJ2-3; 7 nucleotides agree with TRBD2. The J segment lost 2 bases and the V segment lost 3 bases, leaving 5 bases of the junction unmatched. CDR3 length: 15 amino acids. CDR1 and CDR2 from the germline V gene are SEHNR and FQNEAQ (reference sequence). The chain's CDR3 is CASSFFSGPTDTQYF. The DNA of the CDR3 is TGTGCCAGCAGCTTTTTTAGCGGGCCCACAGATACGCAGTATTTT.

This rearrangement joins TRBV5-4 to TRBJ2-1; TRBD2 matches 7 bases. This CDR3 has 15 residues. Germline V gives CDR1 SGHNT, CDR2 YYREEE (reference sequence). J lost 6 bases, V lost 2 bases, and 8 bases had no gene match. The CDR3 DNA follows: TGTGCCAGCAGCTTACGACTCACGGGGGGCAATGAGCAGTTCTTC. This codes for CASSLRLTGGNEQFF.

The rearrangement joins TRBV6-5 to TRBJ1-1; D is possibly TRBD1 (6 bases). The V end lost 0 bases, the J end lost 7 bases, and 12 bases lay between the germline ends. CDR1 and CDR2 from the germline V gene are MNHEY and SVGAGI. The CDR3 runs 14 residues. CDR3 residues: CASSYSDSRDEAFF. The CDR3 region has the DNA TGTGCCAGCAGTTACTCGGACAGCCGAGATGAAGCTTTCTTT.

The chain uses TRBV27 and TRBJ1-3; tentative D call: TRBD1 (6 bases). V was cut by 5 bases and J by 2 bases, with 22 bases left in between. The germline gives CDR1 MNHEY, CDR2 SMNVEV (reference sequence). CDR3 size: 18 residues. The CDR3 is CASSATGSPRGPGNTIYF. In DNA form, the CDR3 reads TGTGCCAGCAGTGCGACAGGCTCCCCGAGGGGCCCTGGAAACACCATATATTTT.

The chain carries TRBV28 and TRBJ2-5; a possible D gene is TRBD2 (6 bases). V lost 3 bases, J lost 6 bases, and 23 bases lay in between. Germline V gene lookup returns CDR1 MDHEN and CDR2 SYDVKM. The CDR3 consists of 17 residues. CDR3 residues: CASSFSRGMNIRKTQYF. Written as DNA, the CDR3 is TGTGCCAGCAGTTTCAGTCGGGGGATGAATATTCGGAAGACCCAGTACTTC.

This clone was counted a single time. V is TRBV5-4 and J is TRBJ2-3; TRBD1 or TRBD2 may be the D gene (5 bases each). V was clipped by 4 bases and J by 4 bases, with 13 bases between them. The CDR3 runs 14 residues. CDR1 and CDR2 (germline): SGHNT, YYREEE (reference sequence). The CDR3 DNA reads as TGTGCCAGCAGCCCGAGGGGCTACCCAGATACGCAGTATTTT. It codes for CASSPRGYPDTQYF.

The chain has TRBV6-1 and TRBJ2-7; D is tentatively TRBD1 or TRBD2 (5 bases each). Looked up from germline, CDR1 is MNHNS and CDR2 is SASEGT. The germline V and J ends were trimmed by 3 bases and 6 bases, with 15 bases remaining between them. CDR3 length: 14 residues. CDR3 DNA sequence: TGTGCCAGCAGTGAGTATAGGGGACCCCGCGAGCAGTACTTC. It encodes CASSEYRGPREQYF.

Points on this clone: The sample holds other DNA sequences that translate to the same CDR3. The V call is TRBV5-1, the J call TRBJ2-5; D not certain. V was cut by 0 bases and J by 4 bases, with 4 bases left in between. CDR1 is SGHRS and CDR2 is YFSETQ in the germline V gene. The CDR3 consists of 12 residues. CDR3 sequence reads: CASSLETETQYF. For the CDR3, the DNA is TGCGCCAGCAGCTTGGAGACAGAGACCCAGTACTTC. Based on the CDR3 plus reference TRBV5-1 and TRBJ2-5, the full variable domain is KAGVTQTPRYLIKTRGQQVTLSCSPISGHRSVSWYQQTPGQGLQFLFEYFSETQRNKGNFPGRFSGRQFSNSRSEMNVSTLELGDSALYLCASSLETETQYFGPGTRLLVL.